One sample yielded the 20 T cell receptor beta chains listed below, sequenced in a study of radiation and T cells in renal cell carcinoma. Time point reported: blood 4 weeks post-SBRT, at nephrectomy. Treatment noted: 15 Gy SBRT to primary tumor, nephrectomy 4 weeks later. TCRdb keeps only in-frame clones here, not all; method: immunoSEQ multiplex PCR. This sample has around 180,000 clones, with about 88% found just once. The material was blood, obtained from a patient whose treatment included radiotherapy and nephrectomy. These receptors were obtained from a woman between 50 and 59 years old with renal cell carcinoma.

The chain uses TRBV2 and TRBJ2-7; TRBD1 aligns across 9 bases. This CDR3 is built from 13 residues. CDR1 is SNHLY and CDR2 is FYNNEI in the germline V gene. J lost 7 bases, V lost 7 bases, and 8 bases had no gene match. The CDR3 region is CASNQDRGGEQYF. In DNA, the CDR3 is TGTGCCAGCAACCAGGACAGGGGCGGGGAGCAGTACTTC.

The rearrangement uses TRBV7-2 and TRBJ2-7; 9 bases agree with TRBD2. The CDR3 extends over 15 amino acids. J gave up 3 bases and V 0 bases, and 3 bases lay outside the gene matches. From germline, CDR1 is SGHTA and CDR2 FQGNSA. The CDR3 DNA follows: TGTGCCAGCAGCTTAGCGGCGGGGGGGCTCTACGAGCAGTACTTC. Protein sequence: CASSLAAGGLYEQYF.

The rearrangement joins TRBV2 to TRBJ1-5; 7 nucleotides agree with TRBD1. The germline V gene has CDR1 SNHLY and CDR2 FYNNEI. Trimming took 7 bases from V and 4 from J; bases not matched to a gene: 4. This CDR3 spans 13 amino acids. Written as DNA, the CDR3 is TGTGCCAGCACCAGACAGGGAAATCAGCCCCAGCATTTT. Protein: CASTRQGNQPQHF.

The chain is built from TRBV10-3 and TRBJ1-5, with 8 bases aligning to TRBD1. Germline CDR1 and CDR2: ENHRY and SYGVKD. This CDR3 is 15 amino acids long. Unmatched junction bases numbered 4, after V lost 4 bases and J lost 2 bases. The CDR3 DNA is TGTGCCATCAGTGGGACAGGGAATGGCAATCAGCCCCAGCATTTT. Translating gives CAISGTGNGNQPQHF.

This clone was detected once. This sequence joins TRBV5-1 and TRBJ2-1; possible D gene TRBD2, 6 bases. Looked up from germline, CDR1 is SGHRS and CDR2 is YFSETQ. The V and J ends lost 3 bases and 6 bases respectively, with 16 bases between them. The CDR3 has 15 amino acids. The chain's CDR3 is CASSSWDFRGNEQFF. CDR3 coding DNA: TGCGCCAGCAGCTCATGGGACTTCCGGGGCAATGAGCAGTTCTTC. Variable domain in full (rest from reference TRBV5-1 and TRBJ2-1): KAGVTQTPRYLIKTRGQQVTLSCSPISGHRSVSWYQQTPGQGLQFLFEYFSETQRNKGNFPGRFSGRQFSNSRSEMNVSTLELGDSALYLCASSSWDFRGNEQFFGPGTRLTVL.

The gene calls are TRBV7-8 and TRBJ2-1; TRBD2 matches at 8 bases. In germline, CDR1 is SGHVS, CDR2 FQNEAQ. CDR3 length: 16 amino acids. The trim removed 3 bases at V and 0 bases at J, leaving 4 bases unmatched. The CDR3 spells CASSFKRGSSYNEQFF. The CDR3 DNA reads TGTGCCAGCAGCTTCAAGCGGGGGAGCTCCTACAATGAGCAGTTCTTC.

The chain recombines TRBV5-5 with TRBJ2-3; 7 bases line up with TRBD1. The junction had 5 bases not matched to a gene; V was cut back by 2 bases and J by 5 bases. The V gene's germline CDR1 is SGHKS and CDR2 YYEKEE (reference sequence). CDR3 size: 14 residues. The CDR3 region is CASSLGTAIDTQYF. As DNA, the CDR3 is TGTGCCAGCAGCTTAGGGACAGCAATAGATACGCAGTATTTT.

This chain uses TRBV5-1 with TRBJ1-6, with D hard to call. Trimming stripped 0 bases from V and 0 bases from J, with 10 bases between. Germline values: CDR1 SGHRS, CDR2 YFSETQ. The CDR3 consists of 17 residues. The CDR3, as DNA: TGCGCCAGCAGCTTGGAGGCATCAAGCTCCTATAATTCACCCCTCCACTTT. This sequence encodes CASSLEASSSYNSPLHF.

V is TRBV6-6 and J is TRBJ1-5; D remains unclear. V was pared by 6 bases and J by 4 bases, with 10 bases between. The CDR3 length is 13 residues. Per the germline V gene, CDR1 is MNHNY and CDR2 is SVGAGI (reference sequence). CDR3 in DNA: TGTGCCAGCAGCCCGGCGGGGAATCAGCCCCAGCATTTT. Encoded protein: CASSPAGNQPQHF.

This chain joins TRBV10-3 and TRBJ2-7, with D possibly being TRBD1 (6 bases). Deletions cut 3 bases from V and 0 bases from J, with 12 bases between. Germline CDR1 reads ENHRY; CDR2 reads SYGVKD. The CDR3 has 15 residues. The CDR3 region is CAISDPGASSYEQYF. CDR3 sequence (DNA): TGTGCCATCAGTGACCCAGGGGCCAGCTCCTACGAGCAGTACTTC.

The chain carries TRBV27 and TRBJ1-4; D not resolved. The V gene's germline CDR1 is MNHEY and CDR2 SMNVEV (reference sequence). Trimming cost V 3 bases and J 1 base, with 9 bases left between them. The CDR3 extends over 15 amino acids. DNA of the CDR3: TGTGCCAGCAGTTTCTGGGCACAAACTAATGAAAAACTGTTTTTT. Protein sequence: CASSFWAQTNEKLFF.

This clone was seen just once. The gene calls are TRBV7-8 and TRBJ2-5; possibly TRBD2 for D (6 bases). Trimming removed 1 base at V and 6 bases at J, with 12 bases between. The CDR3 is 14 residues long. Germline CDR1 reads SGHVS; CDR2 reads FQNEAQ. For the CDR3, the DNA is TGTGCCAGCAGCTTAGAGTGGGGGGTAAAGACCCAGTACTTC. Amino acid sequence: CASSLEWGVKTQYF. Together with reference TRBV7-8 and TRBJ2-5, the CDR3 gives the full variable domain: GAGVSQSPRYKVAKRGQDVALRCDPISGHVSLFWYQQALGQGPEFLTYFQNEAQLDKSGLPSDRFFAERPEGSVSTLKIQRTQQEDSAVYLCASSLEWGVKTQYFGPGTRLLVL.

V gene TRBV15 combines with J gene TRBJ1-4, with 8 bases that match TRBD1. Germline CDR1 reads LNHNV; CDR2 reads YYDKDF (reference sequence). The CDR3 length is 13 residues. With 7 bases clipped from V and 5 bases from J, the junction kept 3 bases outside the gene matches. CDR3 sequence (DNA): TGTGCCACCATGGGACAGGTGAATGAAAAACTGTTTTTT. Translated, it gives CATMGQVNEKLFF. The full variable domain, its missing parts supplied by reference TRBV15 and TRBJ1-4, is DAMVIQNPRYQVTQFGKPVTLSCSQTLNHNVMYWYQQKSSQAPKLLFHYYDKDFNNEADTPDNFQSRRPNTSFCFLDIRSPGLGDTAMYLCATMGQVNEKLFFGSGTQLSVL.

This clone has just a few counts. This rearrangement joins TRBV14 to TRBJ1-2; D gene ambiguous. The CDR3 is 13 residues long. Between the trimmed V and J ends, which lost 4 bases and 5 bases, there was a span of 11 bases. Per germline, CDR1 SGHDN and CDR2 FVKESK. CDR3 amino acids: CASSRGQPYGYTF. For the CDR3, the DNA is TGTGCCAGCAGCCGAGGGCAGCCGTATGGCTACACCTTC.

The chain employs TRBV19 and TRBJ2-2; 10 bases fit TRBD1. With V trimmed by 7 bases and J by 5 bases, 7 bases remained unmatched. The CDR3 runs to 15 residues. Germline CDR1 LNHDA, CDR2 SQIVND (reference sequence). The CDR3 reads CASNPGQGTTGELFF. For the CDR3, the DNA is TGTGCCAGTAACCCGGGACAGGGGACGACCGGGGAGCTGTTTTTT.

This clone occurred a few times. The V gene is TRBV18, the J gene TRBJ1-1; TRBD1 is a possible D gene (5 bases). Trimming cost V 3 bases and J 3 bases, with 14 bases left between them. The germline V gene has CDR1 KGHSH and CDR2 LQKENI. The CDR3 runs 15 residues. CDR3 loop: CASSPGQESYTEAFF. The CDR3 DNA follows: TGTGCCAGCTCACCGGGGCAGGAGTCGTACACTGAAGCTTTCTTT.

The J gene is TRBJ2-2, the V gene TRBV7-9; D uncertain. Germline V gives CDR1 SEHNR, CDR2 FQNEAQ (reference sequence). Deletions cut 1 base from V and 8 bases from J, with 5 bases between. The CDR3 is 12 residues long. The CDR3 spells CASSLELGELFF. For the CDR3, the DNA is TGTGCCAGCAGCTTAGAATTGGGGGAGCTGTTTTTT.

V and J are TRBV4-2 and TRBJ1-6; D remains ambiguous. V was trimmed by 4 bases and J by 1 base, leaving 8 bases between them. Germline loops: CDR1 LGHNA, CDR2 YNFKEQ. The CDR3 is 15 amino acids. The CDR3 loop is CASSLSGSYNSPLHF. The CDR3 nucleotides read TGTGCCAGCAGCCTTTCTGGTTCCTATAATTCACCCCTCCACTTT.

The chain has TRBV18 and TRBJ2-1; weak D call: TRBD2 (5 bases). The CDR3 length is 14 residues. Trimming removed 3 bases from V and 8 bases from J, with 14 bases in between. Germline CDR1 and CDR2: KGHSH and LQKENI. CDR3 amino acids: CASSPQMAGDEQFF. CDR3 sequence (DNA): TGTGCCAGCTCACCCCAGATGGCCGGGGATGAGCAGTTCTTC. Using reference TRBV18 and TRBJ2-1 for the parts outside the CDR3, the full variable domain is NAGVMQNPRHLVRRRGQEARLRCSPMKGHSHVYWYRQLPEEGLKFMVYLQKENIIDESGMPKERFSAEFPKEGPSILRIQQVVRGDSAAYFCASSPQMAGDEQFFGPGTRLTVL.

V is TRBV5-1 and J is TRBJ2-7; 8 bases map to TRBD1. In germline, CDR1 is SGHRS, CDR2 YFSETQ. The CDR3 extends over 17 amino acids. The V segment lost 2 bases and the J segment 1 base; nucleotides outside the gene matches: 11. CDR3 DNA: TGCGCCAGCAGCTTAAATACCGGGACAGGTAATTCCTACGAGCAGTACTTC. As protein: CASSLNTGTGNSYEQYF.